This T cell receptor (beta chain) was captured by sequencing in a study of T cell changes during pregnancy in multiple sclerosis. This clone has ten or more counts. Profiling relied on immunoSEQ multiplex PCR, and the TCRdb table lists in-frame clones only, not all of them. The table shows 65,000 to 85,000 clones, with roughly 94% occurring only once. The CDR3 sequence is 15 residues long. Germline trimming cut 5 bases from V and 1 base from J; bases unmatched to any gene: 7. Germline values: CDR1 SGHTA, CDR2 FQGNSA. The sequence was obtained from a female donor with multiple sclerosis, enrolled in a pregnancy study. Source: CD4+ T cells from peripheral blood mononuclear cells, taken after pregnancy. This sequence joins TRBV7-2 and TRBJ2-7, with 8 bases lining up with TRBD2. The CDR3 reads CASSLVAGNSYEQYF. For the CDR3, the DNA is TGTGCCAGCAGCCTGGTAGCGGGAAATTCCTACGAGCAGTACTTC.